This is a list of T cell receptor beta chains from one sample in a study of OX40 agonist ivuxolimab in advanced cancers. Some clones are missing from TCRdb's copy, which holds only in-frame ones; the method was immunoSEQ multiplex PCR. The sample shows 60,000 or so clones, approximately 94% of them seen only once. This material consisted of CD4+ or CD8+ T cells sorted from blood, taken in a trial of the OX40 agonist ivuxolimab. These receptors were taken from an adult with an advanced solid tumor such as melanoma, head and neck, liver or kidney cancer. The CDR3 runs from the conserved cysteine through the conserved F or W. The D gene is left open where the match is weak. For some rows the clone size is stated as once, few or many, or as a class when expanded; others skip it.

cdr3_aa cdr3_nt j_call cdr3_length d_call clone_size v_call
CASSPQGNEQYF TGTGCCAGCAGCCCACAGGGGAACGAGCAGTACTTC TRBJ2-7 12 TRBD1 NA TRBV9
CASSPTGQITDTQYF TGTGCCAGCAGTCCGACGGGACAGATTACAGATACGCAGTATTTT TRBJ2-3 15 TRBD1 NA TRBV27
CASSLGPGGSYEQYF TGTGCCAGCAGCTTGGGCCCCGGAGGCTCCTACGAGCAGTACTTC TRBJ2-7 15 NA NA TRBV5-4
CASSQRNTGDTGELFF TGCGCCAGCAGCCAACGAAATACAGGGGACACCGGGGAGCTGTTTTTT TRBJ2-2 16 TRBD1 NA TRBV4-1
CASSQDRGGTEAFF TGCGCCAGCAGCCAAGACAGGGGAGGCACTGAAGCTTTCTTT TRBJ1-1 14 NA NA TRBV4-3
CASSQEYRSETGSYEQYF TGCGCCAGCAGCCAAGAATACCGGTCAGAGACAGGGAGCTACGAGCAGTACTTC TRBJ2-7 18 TRBD1 NA TRBV4-3
CASSIARREAGTGELFF TGTGCCAGTAGTATTGCTCGGAGGGAGGCGGGCACCGGGGAGCTGTTTTTT TRBJ2-2 17 NA NA TRBV19
CAIGQGAYEQYF TGTGCCATAGGACAGGGGGCATACGAGCAGTACTTC TRBJ2-7 12 TRBD1 once TRBV6-1
CSVPSGVAGNTIYF TGCAGCGTCCCCTCCGGGGTGGCTGGAAACACCATATATTTT TRBJ1-3 14 NA NA TRBV29-1
CASSPEGWQEQFF TGTGCTAGCAGCCCAGAGGGTTGGCAAGAGCAGTTCTTC TRBJ2-1 13 NA NA TRBV7-7